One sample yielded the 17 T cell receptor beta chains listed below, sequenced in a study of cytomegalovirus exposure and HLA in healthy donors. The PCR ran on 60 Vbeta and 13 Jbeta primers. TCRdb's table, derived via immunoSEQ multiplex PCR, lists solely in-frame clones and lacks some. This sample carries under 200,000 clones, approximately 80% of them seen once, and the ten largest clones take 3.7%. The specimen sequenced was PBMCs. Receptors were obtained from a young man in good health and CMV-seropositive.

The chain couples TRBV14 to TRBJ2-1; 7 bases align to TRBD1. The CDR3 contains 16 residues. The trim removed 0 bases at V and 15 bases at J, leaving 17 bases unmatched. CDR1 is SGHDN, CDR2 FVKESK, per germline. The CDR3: CASSQDTLSIMTGMFF. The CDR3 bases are TGTGCCAGCAGCCAAGACACCTTATCGATTATGACAGGGATGTTCTTC.

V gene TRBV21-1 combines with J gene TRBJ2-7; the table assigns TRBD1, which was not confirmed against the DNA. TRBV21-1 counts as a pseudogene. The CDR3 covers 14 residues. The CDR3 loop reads CATRPSDRVYEQYF. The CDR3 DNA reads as TGTGCCACCAGACCGTCGGACAGGGTCTACGAGCAGTACTTC.

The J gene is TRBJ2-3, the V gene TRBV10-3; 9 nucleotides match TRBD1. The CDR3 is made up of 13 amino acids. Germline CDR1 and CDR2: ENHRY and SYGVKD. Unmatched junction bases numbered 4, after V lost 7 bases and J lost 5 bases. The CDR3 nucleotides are TGTGCCATCAACAGGGGGCAAGGAGATACGCAGTATTTT. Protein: CAINRGQGDTQYF.

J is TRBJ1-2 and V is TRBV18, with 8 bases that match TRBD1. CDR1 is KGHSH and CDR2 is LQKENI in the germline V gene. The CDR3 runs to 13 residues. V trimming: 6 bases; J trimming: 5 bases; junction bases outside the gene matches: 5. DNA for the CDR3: TGTGCCAGCTCGCCCGGGACAGGTTATGGCTACACCTTC. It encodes CASSPGTGYGYTF.

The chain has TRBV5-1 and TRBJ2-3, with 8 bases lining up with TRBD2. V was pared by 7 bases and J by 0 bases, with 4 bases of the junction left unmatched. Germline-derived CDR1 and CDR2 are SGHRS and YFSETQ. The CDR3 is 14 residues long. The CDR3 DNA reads TGCGCCAGCGTTGGACTAGCAAGCACAGATACGCAGTATTTT. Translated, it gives CASVGLASTDTQYF.

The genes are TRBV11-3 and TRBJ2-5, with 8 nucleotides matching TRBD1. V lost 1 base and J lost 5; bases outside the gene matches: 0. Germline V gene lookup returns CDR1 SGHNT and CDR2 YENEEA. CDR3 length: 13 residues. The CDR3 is CASSLAGGETQYF. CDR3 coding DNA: TGTGCCAGCAGCTTAGCAGGGGGCGAGACCCAGTACTTC.

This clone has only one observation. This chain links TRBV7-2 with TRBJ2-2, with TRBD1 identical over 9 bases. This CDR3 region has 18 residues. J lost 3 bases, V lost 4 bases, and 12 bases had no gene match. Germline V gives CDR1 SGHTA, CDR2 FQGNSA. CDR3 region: CASSSQQGALRHTGELFF. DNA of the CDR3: TGTGCCAGCAGCTCCCAACAGGGGGCCCTACGGCACACCGGGGAGCTGTTTTTT.

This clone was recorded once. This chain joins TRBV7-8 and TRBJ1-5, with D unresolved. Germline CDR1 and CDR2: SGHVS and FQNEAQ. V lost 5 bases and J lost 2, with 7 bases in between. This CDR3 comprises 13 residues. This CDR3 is CASSRSGNQPQHF. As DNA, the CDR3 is TGTGCCAGCAGCCGATCGGGCAATCAGCCCCAGCATTTT. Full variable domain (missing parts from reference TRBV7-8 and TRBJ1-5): GAGVSQSPRYKVAKRGQDVALRCDPISGHVSLFWYQQALGQGPEFLTYFQNEAQLDKSGLPSDRFFAERPEGSVSTLKIQRTQQEDSAVYLCASSRSGNQPQHFGDGTRLSIL.

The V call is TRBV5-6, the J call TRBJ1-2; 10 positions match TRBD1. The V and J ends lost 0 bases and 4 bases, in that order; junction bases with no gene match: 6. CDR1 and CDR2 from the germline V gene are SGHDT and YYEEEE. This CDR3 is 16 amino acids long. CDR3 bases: TGTGCCAGCAGCTTGGGACAGGGGGCTTTCAGCTATGGCTACACCTTC. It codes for CASSLGQGAFSYGYTF.

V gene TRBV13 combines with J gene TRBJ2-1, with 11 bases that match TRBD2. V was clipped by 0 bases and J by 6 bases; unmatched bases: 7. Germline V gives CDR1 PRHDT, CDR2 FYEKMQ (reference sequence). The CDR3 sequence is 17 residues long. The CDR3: CASSLGPTSGGLNEQFF. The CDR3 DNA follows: TGTGCCAGCAGCTTAGGCCCAACTAGCGGGGGCCTCAATGAGCAGTTCTTC.

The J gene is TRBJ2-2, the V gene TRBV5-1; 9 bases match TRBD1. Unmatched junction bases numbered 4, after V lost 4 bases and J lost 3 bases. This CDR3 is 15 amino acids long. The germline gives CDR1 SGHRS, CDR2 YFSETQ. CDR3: CASSLDRGYTGELFF. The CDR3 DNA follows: TGCGCCAGCAGCCTAGACAGGGGGTACACCGGGGAGCTGTTTTTT.

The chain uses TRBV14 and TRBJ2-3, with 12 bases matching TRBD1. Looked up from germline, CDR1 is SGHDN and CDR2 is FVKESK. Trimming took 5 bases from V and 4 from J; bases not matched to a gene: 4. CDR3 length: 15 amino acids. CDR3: CASSWDRGRADTQYF. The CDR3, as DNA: TGTGCCAGCAGCTGGGACAGGGGGCGAGCAGATACGCAGTATTTT.

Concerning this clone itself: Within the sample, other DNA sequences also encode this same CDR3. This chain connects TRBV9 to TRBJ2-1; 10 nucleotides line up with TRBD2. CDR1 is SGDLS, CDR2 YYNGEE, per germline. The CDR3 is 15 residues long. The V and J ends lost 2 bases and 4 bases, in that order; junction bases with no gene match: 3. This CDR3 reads CASSVSGGDYNEQFF. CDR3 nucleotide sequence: TGTGCCAGCAGCGTCAGCGGGGGGGATTACAATGAGCAGTTCTTC.

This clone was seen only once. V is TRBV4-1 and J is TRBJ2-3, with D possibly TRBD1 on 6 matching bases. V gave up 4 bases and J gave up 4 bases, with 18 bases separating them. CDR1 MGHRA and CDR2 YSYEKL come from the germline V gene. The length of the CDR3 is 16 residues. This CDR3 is CASSPVRAGDPDTQYF. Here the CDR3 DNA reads TGCGCCAGCAGCCCCGTCCGGGCAGGGGATCCAGATACGCAGTATTTT.

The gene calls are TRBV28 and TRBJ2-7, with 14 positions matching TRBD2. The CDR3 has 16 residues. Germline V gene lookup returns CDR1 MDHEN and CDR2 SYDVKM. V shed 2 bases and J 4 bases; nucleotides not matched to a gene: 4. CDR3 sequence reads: CASSLGGTSGGYEQYF. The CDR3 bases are TGTGCCAGCAGTTTAGGAGGGACTAGCGGGGGTTACGAGCAGTACTTC. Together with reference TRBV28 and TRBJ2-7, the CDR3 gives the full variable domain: DVKVTQSSRYLVKRTGEKVFLECVQDMDHENMFWYRQDPGLGLRLIYFSYDVKMKEKGDIPEGYSVSREKKERFSLILESASTNQTSMYLCASSLGGTSGGYEQYFGPGTRLTVT.

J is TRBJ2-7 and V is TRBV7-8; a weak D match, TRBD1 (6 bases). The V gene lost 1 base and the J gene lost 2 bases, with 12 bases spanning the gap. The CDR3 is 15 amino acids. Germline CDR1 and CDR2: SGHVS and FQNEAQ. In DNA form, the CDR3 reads TGTGCCAGCAGCTTAGGGTTCAGGGGAACCTACGAGCAGTACTTC. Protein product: CASSLGFRGTYEQYF.

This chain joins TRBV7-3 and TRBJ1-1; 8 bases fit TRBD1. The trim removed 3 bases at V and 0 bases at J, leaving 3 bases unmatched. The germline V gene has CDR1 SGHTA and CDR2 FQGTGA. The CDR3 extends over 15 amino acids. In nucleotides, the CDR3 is TGTGCCAGCAGCTTGACAGGGGCCCTGAACACTGAAGCTTTCTTT. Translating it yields CASSLTGALNTEAFF.